The present TCR beta chain was sequenced within a study of cytomegalovirus exposure and HLA in healthy donors. PCR primers comprised 60 Vbeta and 13 Jbeta primers. Generated by immunoSEQ multiplex PCR, the TCRdb table keeps only in-frame clones and is missing some. This sample's table reports some 71,000 clones. CDR1 MNHEY and CDR2 SVGAGI come from the germline V gene. This CDR3 comprises 15 residues. The V end lost 0 bases, the J end lost 3 bases, and 12 bases lay between the germline ends. The chain recombines TRBV6-5 with TRBJ2-7; D not certain. The material sequenced was PBMCs. This sequence originates from a woman in her thirties in good health and CMV-seronegative. CDR3 nucleotides: TGTGCCAGCAGTTACTCCGAAGTAGCAGTCTACGAGCAGTACTTC. It codes for CASSYSEVAVYEQYF.